This T cell receptor (beta chain) was observed in a study of tumor-infiltrating lymphocytes in primary liver carcinoma. Overall study: The patients included men and women who were aged 30 to 69 years. Study-level findings and limits: Tumors carried a top-250-clone fraction significantly exceeding that of blood (p = 0.039).

Points on this clonotype: Antigen specificity is unknown. At one end the junction does not follow the germline gene, possibly because of a read error.

Unsorted whole blood yielded blood RNA, and germline DNA was extracted as well. Total RNA (around 0.45 ug) served as template for TCR beta cDNA synthesis primed by a constant-region primer. Slightly modified ARM-PCR served as the procedure for the TCR beta libraries. These libraries came from three rounds of nested multiplex PCR. TCRdb ran MiXCR on the multiplex PCR reads and lists one entry per CDR3 protein. The table includes about 310,000 distinct CDR3 sequences, 60% to 80% detected once. The sample was peripheral blood. The receptor was isolated from a man aged 35 to 55 with primary liver carcinoma and hepatitis B virus infection.

The CDR3 DNA is TGCGCCAGCAGTTACTCGACTGGGAACTCCTACAATGAGCAGTTCTTC. As protein: CASSYSTGNSYNEQFF. The chain joins TRBV6-2 or TRBV6-3 to TRBJ2-1, with no clear D. The CDR3 length is 16 residues. The germline gives CDR1 MNHEY, CDR2 SVGEGT.